The 30 T cell receptor beta chains reported below all come from one sample, sequenced in a study of OX40 agonist ivuxolimab in advanced cancers. Clones were sequenced by immunoSEQ multiplex PCR, and TCRdb holds only the in-frame ones, with some missing. The repertoire includes more than 25,000 clones, around 90% of them detected once, and over 8% sits in the top ten. Here the sequenced sample was CD4+ or CD8+ T cells sorted from blood, taken in a trial of the OX40 agonist ivuxolimab. The receptor source for this set is an adult with an advanced solid tumor such as melanoma, head and neck, liver or kidney cancer.

J is TRBJ1-3 and V is TRBV30; unclear D gene. The CDR3 runs 14 residues. CDR1 GTSNPN and CDR2 SVGIG come from the germline V gene (reference sequence). Trimming removed 0 bases at V and 4 bases at J, with 10 bases between. The CDR3 loop reads CAWSVKGAGNTIYF. The DNA of the CDR3 is TGTGCCTGGAGTGTAAAGGGAGCGGGAAACACCATATATTTT.

The genes are TRBV10-3 and TRBJ2-7; perhaps TRBD2 as D (5 bases). The V end was cut by 4 bases, the J end by 0 bases, with 7 bases between. The CDR3 is made up of 13 amino acids. In germline, CDR1 is ENHRY, CDR2 SYGVKD. The CDR3 coding sequence is TGTGCCATCAGTGGTAGCGACTCCTACGAGCAGTACTTC. Its translation: CAISGSDSYEQYF.

This clone was recorded only once. The V and J genes are TRBV27 and TRBJ2-7; TRBD2 agrees at 8 bases. Germline trimming cut 7 bases from V and 3 bases from J; bases unmatched to any gene: 11. The CDR3 runs 15 residues. Looked up from germline, CDR1 is MNHEY and CDR2 is SMNVEV (reference sequence). The CDR3 DNA sequence: TGTGCCAGCAAAGTGGGAGCGGGAGCGAACTACGAGCAGTACTTC. Residues: CASKVGAGANYEQYF.

The chain carries TRBV6-1 and TRBJ2-7; 9 bases are a match to TRBD1. From germline, CDR1 is MNHNS and CDR2 SASEGT. J gave up 4 bases and V 7 bases, and 5 bases lay outside the gene matches. The length of the CDR3 is 13 residues. The CDR3 here is CASTDRGTYEQYF. Here the CDR3 DNA reads TGTGCCAGCACAGACAGGGGGACATACGAGCAGTACTTC.

A single count supports this clone. The rearrangement uses TRBV9 and TRBJ2-4, with D possibly matching TRBD2 (5 bases). The germline gives CDR1 SGDLS, CDR2 YYNGEE. Between the trimmed V and J ends, which lost 3 bases and 5 bases, there was a span of 12 bases. The CDR3 is 14 residues long. This CDR3 reads CASSGSRDQNIQYF. DNA for the CDR3: TGTGCCAGCAGCGGGTCACGGGATCAAAACATTCAGTACTTC. The full variable domain, in which reference TRBV9 and TRBJ2-4 provide the parts outside the CDR3, is DSGVTQTPKHLITATGQRVTLRCSPRSGDLSVYWYQQSLDQGLQFLIQYYNGEERAKGNILERFSAQQFPDLHSELNLSSLELGDSALYFCASSGSRDQNIQYFGAGTRLSVL.

The chain couples TRBV11-1 to TRBJ1-1; 10 bases are a match to TRBD1. Per the germline V gene, CDR1 is SGHAT and CDR2 is FQDESV (reference sequence). The CDR3 consists of 15 residues. The ends lost 3 bases at V and 4 bases at J; junction bases unmatched: 5. CDR3 DNA sequence: TGTGCCAGCAGCTTGGGACAGGGGCTGAGCACTGAAGCTTTCTTT. Protein product: CASSLGQGLSTEAFF. The entire variable domain, with the rest obtained from reference TRBV11-1 and TRBJ1-1, is as follows: EAEVAQSPRYKITEKSQAVAFWCDPISGHATLYWYRQILGQGPELLVQFQDESVVDDSQLPKDRFSAERLKGVDSTLKIQPAELGDSAMYLCASSLGQGLSTEAFFGQGTRLTVV.

The rearrangement joins TRBV11-3 to TRBJ2-1; 12 bases map to TRBD2. There are 17 residues in the CDR3. J gave up 6 bases and V 1 base, and 7 bases lay outside the gene matches. Germline values: CDR1 SGHNT, CDR2 YENEEA. CDR3 coding DNA: TGTGCCAGCAGCTTAGGATCTAGCGGGGGGGCTGTCAATGAGCAGTTCTTC. Translated: CASSLGSSGGAVNEQFF.

The rearrangement joins TRBV7-2 to TRBJ2-1; 8 positions match TRBD2. CDR3 length: 14 amino acids. Germline CDR1 SGHTA, CDR2 FQGNSA. The ends lost 2 bases at V and 6 bases at J; junction bases unmatched: 3. Written as DNA, the CDR3 is TGTGCCAGCAGCTTAATCGGGACTAGCAATGAGCAGTTCTTC. Translation gives CASSLIGTSNEQFF.

This CDR3 is CASSAGVADTQYF. CDR3 DNA sequence: TGTGCCAGCAGTGCGGGAGTGGCAGATACGCAGTATTTT. The chain combines TRBV2 with TRBJ2-3; D is possibly TRBD2 (6 bases). This CDR3 region has 13 residues. CDR1 is SNHLY, CDR2 FYNNEI, per germline. Trimming stripped 4 bases from V and 4 bases from J, with 9 bases between. Filled out from reference TRBV2 and TRBJ2-3, the complete variable domain reads EPEVTQTPSHQVTQMGQEVILRCVPISNHLYFYWYRQILGQKVEFLVSFYNNEISEKSEIFDDQFSVERPDGSNFTLKIRSTKLEDSAMYFCASSAGVADTQYFGPGTRLTVL.

This rearrangement joins TRBV29-1 to TRBJ2-7; D not certain. Germline V gene sequence: CDR1 SQVTM, CDR2 ANQGSEA. Deletions cut 3 bases from V and 1 base from J, with 13 bases between. This CDR3 is built from 14 residues. The chain's CDR3 is CSVEVDDISYEQYF. For the CDR3, the DNA is TGCAGCGTTGAGGTCGACGACATATCCTACGAGCAGTACTTC.

The rearrangement joins TRBV6-1 to TRBJ2-3, with 15 positions matching TRBD2. V shed 4 bases and J 0 bases; nucleotides not matched to a gene: 8. Per the germline V gene, CDR1 is MNHNS and CDR2 is SASEGT. The CDR3 spans 19 residues. The DNA of the CDR3 is TGTGCCAGCAGTGGGGGGGGGACTAGCGGGAGGCCCAGCACAGATACGCAGTATTTT. It translates to CASSGGGTSGRPSTDTQYF.

CDR3 nucleotide sequence: TGTGCCAGCAGTTTAAATCAGGGGAACACTGAAGCTTTCTTT. Protein product: CASSLNQGNTEAFF. The chain couples TRBV28 to TRBJ1-1; TRBD1 is a possible D gene (5 bases). This CDR3 comprises 14 residues. The V gene lost 2 bases and the J gene lost 1 base, with 8 bases spanning the gap. The V gene's germline CDR1 is MDHEN and CDR2 SYDVKM.

The rearrangement links TRBV19 to TRBJ1-2; maybe TRBD1 (5 bases). Trimming cost V 4 bases and J 6 bases, with 21 bases left between them. This CDR3 has 16 amino acids. Germline CDR1 is LNHDA and CDR2 is SQIVND (reference sequence). CDR3 in DNA: TGTGCCAGTAGTACATCCGGGACTAGGAGGATCAATGGCTACACCTTC. The encoded protein is CASSTSGTRRINGYTF.

CDR3 sequence (DNA): TGTGCCAGCTCACCCTTCGACAGGGTAGGGGAAAAACTGTTTTTT. It specifies CASSPFDRVGEKLFF. V usage is TRBV18 and J usage is TRBJ1-4; 7 bases are a match to TRBD1. The CDR3 contains 15 residues. CDR1 is KGHSH and CDR2 is LQKENI in the germline V gene. V lost 3 bases, J lost 8 bases, and 9 bases stayed unmatched.

The gene calls are TRBV5-6 and TRBJ2-6; 8 bases match TRBD2. Germline lookup yields CDR1 SGHDT and CDR2 YYEEEE. V lost 3 bases to trimming and J lost 2 bases; unmatched junction nucleotides: 10. The CDR3 runs 18 residues. CDR3 sequence: CASSSLRAGGTGANVLTF. CDR3 in DNA: TGTGCCAGCAGCTCCTTACGGGCGGGAGGCACTGGGGCCAACGTCCTGACTTTC.

In DNA, the CDR3 is TGTGCCAGCAGTTTATCCGGACAGGGAGGAAAACTGTTTTTT. It specifies CASSLSGQGGKLFF. V gene TRBV27 combines with J gene TRBJ1-4; 8 bases are a match to TRBD1. The CDR3 length is 14 residues. Trimming removed 0 bases from V and 10 bases from J; junction bases left unmatched: 4. Germline assignment: CDR1 MNHEY and CDR2 SMNVEV (reference sequence).

The rearrangement uses TRBV6-5 and TRBJ2-7; 7 bases line up with TRBD2. The germline gives CDR1 MNHEY, CDR2 SVGAGI. The V and J ends lost 4 bases and 3 bases, in that order; junction bases with no gene match: 12. The CDR3 has 16 residues. The CDR3 nucleotides are TGTGCCAGCAGTTCGTTGGAGGGACTAACCCGCTACGAGCAGTACTTC. It yields the protein CASSSLEGLTRYEQYF.

The chain combines TRBV5-1 with TRBJ2-7; D remains unclear. V was pared by 0 bases and J by 4 bases, with 5 bases between. Germline V gives CDR1 SGHRS, CDR2 YFSETQ. CDR3 length equals 12 residues. The CDR3 loop reads CASSLDTYEQYF. The CDR3 DNA reads TGCGCCAGCAGCTTGGATACTTACGAGCAGTACTTC.

V gene TRBV6-1 combines with J gene TRBJ2-5, with 12 nucleotides matching TRBD2. This CDR3 has 21 amino acids. Germline V gene sequence: CDR1 MNHNS, CDR2 SASEGT. The V and J ends lost 0 bases and 3 bases, in that order; junction bases with no gene match: 17. The DNA for the CDR3 is TGTGCCAGCAGTGAAGCGTTGTCGATTCTAGCGGGAGGGAAGGAGGAAGAGACCCAGTACTTC. Encoded protein: CASSEALSILAGGKEEETQYF.

This clone was seen more than once but under ten times. The V gene is TRBV4-2, the J gene TRBJ2-7; 10 bases fit TRBD1. The CDR3 runs to 15 residues. Unmatched junction bases numbered 0, after V lost 1 base and J lost 0 bases. The germline V gene has CDR1 LGHNA and CDR2 YNFKEQ. The CDR3 coding sequence is TGTGCCAGCAGCCAAGGGACAGGGGGCTCCTACGAGCAGTACTTC. Protein sequence: CASSQGTGGSYEQYF.

The genes are TRBV7-9 and TRBJ2-7; D unclear. This CDR3 has 12 residues. Between the trimmed V and J ends, which lost 5 bases and 6 bases, there was a span of 11 bases. Germline CDR1 is SEHNR and CDR2 is FQNEAQ (reference sequence). The CDR3 spells CASSPFPFEQYF. In nucleotides, the CDR3 is TGTGCCAGCAGCCCGTTCCCCTTCGAGCAGTACTTC.

This chain joins TRBV11-1 and TRBJ2-7, with D possibly matching TRBD1 (6 bases). With 6 bases removed from V and 6 bases from J, the gap between germline ends came to 15 bases. The length of the CDR3 is 13 residues. CDR1 is SGHAT, CDR2 FQDESV, per germline (reference sequence). CDR3 coding DNA: TGTGCCAGCAGTGCCCCTGGCAGGGGCGAGCAGTACTTC. It is translated as CASSAPGRGEQYF. Full variable domain (remainder filled in from reference TRBV11-1 and TRBJ2-7): EAEVAQSPRYKITEKSQAVAFWCDPISGHATLYWYRQILGQGPELLVQFQDESVVDDSQLPKDRFSAERLKGVDSTLKIQPAELGDSAMYLCASSAPGRGEQYFGPGTRLTVT.

This chain links TRBV21-1 with TRBJ1-6; the table assigns TRBD1, which was not confirmed against the DNA. TRBV21-1 is deemed a pseudogene. This CDR3 is 15 amino acids long. The CDR3 nucleotides read TGTGCCAGCAGCAAATTGGCAGGGGGGAATTCACCCCTCCACTTT. Translation gives CASSKLAGGNSPLHF.

This clone was found once. The chain recombines TRBV9 with TRBJ2-1; 11 nucleotides agree with TRBD1. Germline-derived CDR1 and CDR2 are SGDLS and YYNGEE. J was trimmed by 4 bases and V by 0 bases; bases with no gene match: 0. This CDR3 region has 15 residues. CDR3 nucleotide sequence: TGTGCCAGCAGCGTAGGGGACAGGGGGTACAATGAGCAGTTCTTC. This encodes CASSVGDRGYNEQFF. Full variable domain (outside the CDR3, taken from reference TRBV9 and TRBJ2-1): DSGVTQTPKHLITATGQRVTLRCSPRSGDLSVYWYQQSLDQGLQFLIQYYNGEERAKGNILERFSAQQFPDLHSELNLSSLELGDSALYFCASSVGDRGYNEQFFGPGTRLTVL.

This rearrangement joins TRBV6-1 to TRBJ2-5, with 7 bases that match TRBD2. CDR3 length: 15 amino acids. After removal of 3 bases from V and 2 bases from J, the junction contained 6 bases not matched to a gene. Germline CDR1 MNHNS, CDR2 SASEGT. The CDR3 sequence: CASSEPSGGQETQYF. CDR3 nucleotide sequence: TGTGCCAGCAGTGAGCCCTCGGGGGGACAAGAGACCCAGTACTTC.

This clone was observed a single time. The chain recombines TRBV4-2 with TRBJ2-1, with 14 bases matching TRBD2. Germline CDR1 is LGHNA and CDR2 is YNFKEQ. The CDR3 is made up of 22 amino acids. After removal of 4 bases from V and 0 bases from J, the junction contained 17 bases not matched to a gene. The CDR3 coding sequence is TGTGCCAGCAGCCCCGGACCCCTGACTAGCGGGAGGGCCAGGAGCTCCTACAATGAGCAGTTCTTC. It specifies CASSPGPLTSGRARSSYNEQFF.

V and J are TRBV27 and TRBJ2-7, with D perhaps TRBD1 (6 bases). Germline values: CDR1 MNHEY, CDR2 SMNVEV (reference sequence). The CDR3 loop spans 14 amino acids. V dropped 2 bases and J dropped 1 base, with 9 bases sitting between them. The DNA of the CDR3 is TGTGCCAGCAGTTTACAGGGGATTTCCTACGAGCAGTACTTC. It yields the protein CASSLQGISYEQYF.

J is TRBJ1-2 and V is TRBV6-4; D is ambiguous. The CDR3 covers 15 residues. In germline, CDR1 is MRHNA, CDR2 SNTAGT. V gave up 1 base and J gave up 5 bases, with 14 bases separating them. The CDR3 coding sequence is TGTGCCAGCAGTGACTTAGCGGACGGGCCGTATGGCTACACCTTC. Translating gives CASSDLADGPYGYTF.

This rearrangement joins TRBV21-1 to TRBJ2-3; TRBD2 is the table's D call and was not checked against the DNA. TRBV21-1 is a listed pseudogene. The CDR3 loop spans 17 amino acids. The CDR3 is CASSKGLAGESTDTQYF. The CDR3, as DNA: TGTGCCAGCAGCAAAGGACTAGCGGGAGAGAGCACAGATACGCAGTATTTT.

The chain employs TRBV4-1 and TRBJ2-3, with D perhaps matching TRBD1 (5 bases). Germline V gives CDR1 MGHRA, CDR2 YSYEKL. The V end lost 0 bases, the J end lost 5 bases, and 9 bases lay between the germline ends. This CDR3 has 14 residues. Written as DNA, the CDR3 is TGCGCCAGCAGCCAAGATACAGGTCAAGATACGCAGTATTTT. Amino acids: CASSQDTGQDTQYF.